Presented here are 5 T cell receptor beta chains from one specimen sequenced in a study of human T cells and chemical hapten exposure. TCRdb reprocessed the RACE reads via MiXCR and lists one record per CDR3 protein. In the table there are 150,000 to 200,000 distinct CDR3 sequences, 20% to 25% of which are singletons. The time point was: patch test 3, about 24 weeks after DPC sensitization. The sample's treatment: therapeutic diphenylcyclopropenone sensitization with weekly scalp DPC. The specimen was whole blood, collected in connection with sensitization to the hapten diphenylcyclopropenone (DPC). Every receptor here comes from a woman aged 40 to 50 with alopecia areata. Some clones in this sample may be carry-over from other donors' samples.

This clonotype occurred many times. The rearrangement links TRBV29-1 to TRBJ2-3, with 11 bases aligning to TRBD2. The CDR3 contains 16 residues. The ends lost 6 bases at V and 2 bases at J; junction bases unmatched: 10. Germline V gives CDR1 SQVTM, CDR2 ANQGSEA. CDR3 protein: CSVGRVLAGDTDTQYF. In DNA, the CDR3 is TGCAGCGTAGGCCGGGTACTAGCGGGGGACACAGATACGCAGTATTTT.

This chain's CDR3 is CASSLVLNSDTGNYGYTF. Written as DNA, the CDR3 is TGTGCCAGCAGCTTAGTTTTGAACTCGGACACTGGTAACTATGGCTACACCTTC. J is TRBJ1-2 and V is TRBV7-2, with a possible D match to TRBD1 (5 bases). The V gene lost 1 base and the J gene lost 1 base, with 19 bases spanning the gap. The CDR3 totals 18 residues. Germline CDR1 is SGHTA and CDR2 is FQGNSA.

This clonotype turned up a few times. J is TRBJ1-2 and V is TRBV29-1; 7 nucleotides agree with TRBD1. Trimming cost V 3 bases and J 0 bases; bases outside gene matches: 1. The CDR3 consists of 13 residues. Germline values: CDR1 SQVTM, CDR2 ANQGSEA. The CDR3 nucleotides read TGCAGCGTTGAGGGACAGACTAACTATGGCTACACCTTC. Translated: CSVEGQTNYGYTF.

This chain joins TRBV5-6 and TRBJ2-1, with D hard to call. V shed 0 bases and J shed 0 bases, with 7 bases lying between them. Germline V gene data show CDR1 as SGHDT and CDR2 as YYEEEE. The CDR3 runs to 15 residues. The CDR3 spells CASSLVRSSYNEQFF. CDR3 sequence (DNA): TGTGCCAGCAGCTTGGTCAGAAGCTCCTACAATGAGCAGTTCTTC.

This rearrangement joins TRBV7-9 to TRBJ2-2; no reliable D call. This CDR3 has 16 amino acids. In germline, CDR1 is SEHNR, CDR2 FQNEAQ (reference sequence). The V end was cut by 5 bases, the J end by 0 bases, with 13 bases between. The CDR3 DNA reads TGTGCCAGCAGCCCAAGACTGTTCGCGAACACCGGGGAGCTGTTTTTT. This gives the protein CASSPRLFANTGELFF.